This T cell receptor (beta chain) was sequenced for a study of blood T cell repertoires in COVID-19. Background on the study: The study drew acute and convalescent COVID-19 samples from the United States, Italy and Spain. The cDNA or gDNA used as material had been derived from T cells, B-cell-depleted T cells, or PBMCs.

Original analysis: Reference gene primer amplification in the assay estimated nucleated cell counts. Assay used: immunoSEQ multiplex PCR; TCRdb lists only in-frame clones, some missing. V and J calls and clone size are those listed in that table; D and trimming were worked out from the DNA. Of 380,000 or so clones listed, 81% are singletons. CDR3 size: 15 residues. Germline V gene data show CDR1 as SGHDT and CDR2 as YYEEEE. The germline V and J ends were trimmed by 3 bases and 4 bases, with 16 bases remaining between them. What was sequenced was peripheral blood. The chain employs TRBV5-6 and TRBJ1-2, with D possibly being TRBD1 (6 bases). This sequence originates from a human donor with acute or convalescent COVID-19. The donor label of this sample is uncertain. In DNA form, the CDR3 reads TGTGCCAGCAGCTCGGACAGATTCGGCGGCTATGGCTACACCTTC. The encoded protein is CASSSDRFGGYGYTF.